Only one count was recorded for the clone carrying this T cell receptor beta chain. The antigen remains undetermined. The data stem from a study of CD8+ T cells in alopecia areata. General study points: Unlike in mice, where it was clearer, TCR sharing across patients was less clear, possibly HLA-related.

V lost 7 bases, J lost 4 bases, and 13 bases lay in between. The CDR3 covers 13 residues. Germline CDR1 reads ENHRY; CDR2 reads SYGVKD. Treatment described: oral pan-JAK inhibitor, 5-10 mg twice daily. Once RNA had been extracted, it was reverse transcribed into cDNA to act as the sequencing template. Clones were read by immunoSEQ multiplex PCR, and TCRdb kept only the in-frame ones, dropping some. The sample yields fewer than 250,000 clones, around 65% seen once. This TCR was recovered from a human donor with alopecia areata. V is TRBV10-3 and J is TRBJ1-2, with D possibly being TRBD1 (5 bases). The starting material was CD4+ T cells sorted from blood, obtained at week 4, from a patient treated with tofacitinib. This CDR3 is CAIKEGSSYGYTF. The CDR3 DNA reads TGTGCCATCAAGGAGGGGTCCAGCTATGGCTACACCTTC.